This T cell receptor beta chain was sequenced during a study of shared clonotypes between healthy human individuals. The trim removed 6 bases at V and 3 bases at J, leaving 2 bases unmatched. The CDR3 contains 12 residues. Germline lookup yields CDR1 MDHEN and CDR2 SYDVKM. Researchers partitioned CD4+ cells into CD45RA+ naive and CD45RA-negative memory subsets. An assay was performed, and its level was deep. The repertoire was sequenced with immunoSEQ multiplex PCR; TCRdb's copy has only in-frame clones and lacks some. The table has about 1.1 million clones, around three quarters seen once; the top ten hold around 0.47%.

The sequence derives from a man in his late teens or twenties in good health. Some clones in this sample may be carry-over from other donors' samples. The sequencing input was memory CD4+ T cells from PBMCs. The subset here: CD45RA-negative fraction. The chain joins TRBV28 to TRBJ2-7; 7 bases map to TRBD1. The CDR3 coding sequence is TGTGCCAGCAGGACAGGGTACTACGAGCAGTACTTC. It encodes CASRTGYYEQYF. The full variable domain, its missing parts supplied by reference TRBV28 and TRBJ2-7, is DVKVTQSSRYLVKRTGEKVFLECVQDMDHENMFWYRQDPGLGLRLIYFSYDVKMKEKGDIPEGYSVSREKKERFSLILESASTNQTSMYLCASRTGYYEQYFGPGTRLTVT.